The rows below give T cell receptor beta chains drawn from one sample of a study of blood T cell repertoires in COVID-19. Profiled with immunoSEQ multiplex PCR; TCRdb holds only in-frame clones, not every one. The sample includes tens of thousands of clones, approximately 90% seen only once; the top ten take roughly 18%. The sequenced sample was peripheral blood. The source is a woman of 80 years or more with acute or convalescent COVID-19. Each CDR3 is given with its conserved first and last residue. D genes are given only for firm matches. Size tells how often a clone was seen (once, few, many) or the class of an expanded clone, and some rows leave it out.

cdr3_nt: TGTGCCAGCCATTCCGGGACAGGGCCCTACGAGCAGTACTTC; cdr3_aa: CASHSGTGPYEQYF; j_call: TRBJ2-7; d_call: TRBD1; clone_size: -; v_call: TRBV28
cdr3_nt: TGTGCCAGCAGGGATTACGGGACAACCGATTCACCCCTCCACTTT; cdr3_aa: CASRDYGTTDSPLHF; j_call: TRBJ1-6; d_call: -; clone_size: -; v_call: TRBV6-5
cdr3_nt: TGTGCCAGCAGCCTCAGCGGGGGAAACACCATATATTTT; cdr3_aa: CASSLSGGNTIYF; j_call: TRBJ1-3; d_call: -; clone_size: -; v_call: TRBV3-1/TRBV3-2
cdr3_nt: TGTGCCAGCAGCGACAACTCACAGGGGGGTGAAGCTTTCTTT; cdr3_aa: CASSDNSQGGEAFF; j_call: TRBJ1-1; d_call: TRBD1; clone_size: few; v_call: TRBV7-9
cdr3_nt: TGTGCCAGCAGCTCCAGGGGGCCGGCTAATGAAAAACTGTTTTTT; cdr3_aa: CASSSRGPANEKLFF; j_call: TRBJ1-4; d_call: TRBD1; clone_size: -; v_call: TRBV7-7
cdr3_nt: TGCGCCAGCAGCCCTAACAGGGACCCCACTGAAGCTTTCTTT; cdr3_aa: CASSPNRDPTEAFF; j_call: TRBJ1-1; d_call: -; clone_size: -; v_call: TRBV5-1
cdr3_nt: TGCAGTGCTAGCGACGGGAAAGAGCAGTTCTTC; cdr3_aa: CSASDGKEQFF; j_call: TRBJ2-1; d_call: -; clone_size: -; v_call: TRBV20-1
cdr3_nt: TGTACCAGCAGACCTCCCACAGGGGGCGTGGGTGGCTACACCTTC; cdr3_aa: CTSRPPTGGVGGYTF; j_call: TRBJ1-2; d_call: TRBD1; clone_size: -; v_call: TRBV28
cdr3_nt: TGTGCCAGCAGCACCAGACAGGGGTTGGAAGGAAACACCATATATTTT; cdr3_aa: CASSTRQGLEGNTIYF; j_call: TRBJ1-3; d_call: TRBD1; clone_size: once; v_call: TRBV11-2
cdr3_nt: TGTGCCAGCAGCCCTGCCGGTGGAAACACCATATATTTT; cdr3_aa: CASSPAGGNTIYF; j_call: TRBJ1-3; d_call: -; clone_size: -; v_call: TRBV3-1/TRBV3-2
cdr3_nt: TGCGCCAGCAGCGGAAGGACAGGGTTGAACACCGGGGAGCTGTTTTTT; cdr3_aa: CASSGRTGLNTGELFF; j_call: TRBJ2-2; d_call: TRBD1; clone_size: -; v_call: TRBV5-1
cdr3_nt: TGTGCCACCAGCAGAGTGAGGGATCGTGAAAAACTGTTTTTT; cdr3_aa: CATSRVRDREKLFF; j_call: TRBJ1-4; d_call: -; clone_size: once; v_call: TRBV15
cdr3_nt: TGCGCCAGCAGACTGCAGGGGGACGAAGGCTACACCTTC; cdr3_aa: CASRLQGDEGYTF; j_call: TRBJ1-2; d_call: TRBD1; clone_size: -; v_call: TRBV5-1
cdr3_nt: TGTGCCACCAGCAGAGGGTACAGCCTAAGCTCTGGAAACACCATATATTTT; cdr3_aa: CATSRGYSLSSGNTIYF; j_call: TRBJ1-3; d_call: -; clone_size: -; v_call: TRBV15